What follows are 7 T cell receptor beta chains derived from one specimen sequenced in a study of cytotoxic CD8 clonotypes in ibrutinib-treated CLL. Libraries were prepared by immunoSEQ multiplex PCR; TCRdb keeps only in-frame clonotypes and omits some of them. The table has some 140,000 clones, less than 95% seen once; the top ten hold approximately 11%. This sample comprised PBMCs, obtained after 12 months of ibrutinib treatment. Receptors originate from a human donor with chronic lymphocytic leukemia.

This sequence joins TRBV4-2 and TRBJ2-7; 8 bases match TRBD1. With 0 bases clipped from V and 9 bases from J, the junction kept 13 bases outside the gene matches. The V gene's germline CDR1 is LGHNA and CDR2 YNFKEQ. This CDR3 comprises 16 residues. For the CDR3, the DNA is TGTGCCAGCAGCCAAGATCTCGGTCCAGGGGGCGAGGGGCAGTACTTC. Residues: CASSQDLGPGGEGQYF.

The chain has TRBV5-1 and TRBJ2-5, with TRBD2 matching 7 bases. Germline V gene data show CDR1 as SGHRS and CDR2 as YFSETQ. The CDR3 consists of 15 residues. V lost 1 base, J lost 5 bases, and 8 bases stayed unmatched. CDR3 region: CASSLIGLVGETQYF. DNA for the CDR3: TGCGCCAGCAGCTTGATCGGACTAGTAGGGGAGACCCAGTACTTC.

The chain carries TRBV6-5 and TRBJ2-1, with TRBD2 identical over 9 bases. The V and J ends lost 2 bases and 4 bases, in that order; junction bases with no gene match: 6. Germline CDR1 and CDR2: MNHEY and SVGAGI. This CDR3 region has 16 residues. CDR3 nucleotides: TGTGCCAGCAGTTACGCTGGAGCGGGAGGTTACAATGAGCAGTTCTTC. This gives the protein CASSYAGAGGYNEQFF.

The J gene is TRBJ2-7, the V gene TRBV6-5, with TRBD2 identical over 11 bases. J gave up 4 bases and V 6 bases, and 5 bases lay outside the gene matches. The CDR3 runs to 14 residues. Germline CDR1 and CDR2: MNHEY and SVGAGI. In DNA form, the CDR3 reads TGTGCCAGCAGCCCCGGGACTAGCGGTTACGAGCAGTACTTC. Protein sequence: CASSPGTSGYEQYF.

This chain uses TRBV10-1 with TRBJ2-3, with TRBD1 matching over 7 bases. The CDR3 runs to 14 residues. Germline trimming cut 2 bases from V and 1 base from J; bases unmatched to any gene: 0. CDR1 is WNHNN and CDR2 is SYGVQD in the germline V gene (reference sequence). The DNA of the CDR3 is TGCGCCAGCAGTGAGGGGACAGGCACAGATACGCAGTATTTT. Protein sequence: CASSEGTGTDTQYF.

The V and J genes are TRBV23-1 and TRBJ2-7, with D unresolved. TRBV23-1 is filed as an ORF, its function uncertain. Trimming pared 1 base from V and 4 bases from J, leaving 11 bases between. This CDR3 contains 14 residues. The CDR3 protein is CASSQFFQRYEQYF. The CDR3 DNA follows: TGCGCCAGCAGTCAATTTTTCCAGAGATACGAGCAGTACTTC.

The chain links TRBV28 to TRBJ2-7, with D tentatively TRBD1 or TRBD2 (5 bases each). The germline V and J ends were trimmed by 7 bases and 2 bases, with 15 bases remaining between them. There are 14 residues in the CDR3. Germline CDR1 is MDHEN and CDR2 is SYDVKM. In DNA, the CDR3 is TGTGCCAGCACTCGGGGCAAGCCAGCCTACGAGCAGTACTTC. Protein sequence: CASTRGKPAYEQYF. The full variable domain, rest sourced from reference TRBV28 and TRBJ2-7, is DVKVTQSSRYLVKRTGEKVFLECVQDMDHENMFWYRQDPGLGLRLIYFSYDVKMKEKGDIPEGYSVSREKKERFSLILESASTNQTSMYLCASTRGKPAYEQYFGPGTRLTVT.